The rows below give T cell receptor beta chains drawn from one sample of a study of T cell responses to AZD1222 COVID-19 vaccine. Only in-frame clones appear in the TCRdb table, and some are missing; sequencing was by immunoSEQ multiplex PCR. This sample has roughly 170,000 clones, with around 92% found just once. Sequences were derived from peripheral blood, sampled on day 0 of AZD1222 vaccination. Source of these receptors: an adult in good health. Both conserved end residues are part of each CDR3. The D gene is left open where the match is weak. Only some rows state a clone size, as once, few, many or a class for expanded clones.

>TRBV10-3|-|-|TRBJ1-3
CAIFQGTGGSGNTIYF
TGTGCCATCTTTCAGGGAACGGGGGGCTCTGGAAACACCATATATTTT
>TRBV19|-|few|TRBJ1-5
CASSYIGQSGLSQPQHF
TGTGCCAGTAGTTATATAGGACAATCAGGGCTTTCTCAGCCCCAGCATTTT
>TRBV19|TRBD1|-|TRBJ1-5
CASSIQGARADQPQHF
TGTGCCAGTAGTATACAGGGGGCTCGGGCGGATCAGCCCCAGCATTTT
>TRBV6-2/TRBV6-3|-|-|TRBJ1-6
CASSYTTGYNSPLHF
TGTGCCAGCAGTTACACCACAGGCTATAATTCACCCCTCCACTTT
>TRBV7-2|-|-|TRBJ1-6
CASSGGQSQNSPLHF
TGTGCCAGCAGCGGGGGACAATCTCAAAATTCACCCCTCCACTTT
>TRBV5-8|-|-|TRBJ1-2
CASSLGGDRYNYGYTF
TGTGCCAGCAGCTTGGGCGGGGACCGATATAACTATGGCTACACCTTC
>TRBV4-1|-|-|TRBJ2-2
CASSLKVGDTGELFF
TGCGCCAGCAGCCTAAAAGTTGGGGACACCGGGGAGCTGTTTTTT
>TRBV28|TRBD2|-|TRBJ2-1
CASSFRGDYNEQFF
TGTGCCAGCAGTTTTCGGGGGGACTACAATGAGCAGTTCTTC
>TRBV4-3|TRBD1|-|TRBJ2-2
CASSQVGTGRNTGELFF
TGCGCCAGCAGCCAAGTGGGGACAGGACGCAACACCGGGGAGCTGTTTTTT
>TRBV3-1/TRBV3-2|-|-|TRBJ1-3
CASSLQGHGNTIYF
TGTGCCAGCAGCCTACAGGGTCATGGAAACACCATATATTTT
>TRBV20-1|-|-|TRBJ1-2
CSASRPNYGYTF
TGCAGTGCTAGTCGCCCTAACTATGGCTACACCTTC
>TRBV19|-|-|TRBJ2-1
CASSRQTRSYNEQFF
TGTGCCAGTAGTAGACAGACTCGCTCCTACAATGAGCAGTTCTTC
>TRBV6-5|-|-|TRBJ1-2
CASSYSITGSGYGYTF
TGTGCCAGCAGTTACTCGATTACCGGGTCTGGCTATGGCTACACCTTC
>TRBV24-1|-|-|TRBJ2-5
CATRGPLGRETQYF
TGTGCCACCCGCGGACCTCTGGGGAGGGAGACCCAGTACTTC
>TRBV9|TRBD1|-|TRBJ2-3
CASSVTPQGAGTDTQYF
TGTGCCAGCAGCGTTACCCCACAGGGGGCAGGCACAGATACGCAGTATTTT
>TRBV5-1|-|-|TRBJ1-2
CASSFTTEDYGYTF
TGCGCCAGCAGCTTTACGACAGAAGACTATGGCTACACCTTC
>TRBV4-3|-|-|TRBJ1-4
CASSQHRVYGEKLFF
TGCGCCAGCAGCCAACACAGGGTTTACGGTGAAAAACTGTTTTTT
>TRBV7-8|-|-|TRBJ2-2
CASSLWQTNTGELFF
TGTGCCAGCAGCTTATGGCAGACGAACACCGGGGAGCTGTTTTTT